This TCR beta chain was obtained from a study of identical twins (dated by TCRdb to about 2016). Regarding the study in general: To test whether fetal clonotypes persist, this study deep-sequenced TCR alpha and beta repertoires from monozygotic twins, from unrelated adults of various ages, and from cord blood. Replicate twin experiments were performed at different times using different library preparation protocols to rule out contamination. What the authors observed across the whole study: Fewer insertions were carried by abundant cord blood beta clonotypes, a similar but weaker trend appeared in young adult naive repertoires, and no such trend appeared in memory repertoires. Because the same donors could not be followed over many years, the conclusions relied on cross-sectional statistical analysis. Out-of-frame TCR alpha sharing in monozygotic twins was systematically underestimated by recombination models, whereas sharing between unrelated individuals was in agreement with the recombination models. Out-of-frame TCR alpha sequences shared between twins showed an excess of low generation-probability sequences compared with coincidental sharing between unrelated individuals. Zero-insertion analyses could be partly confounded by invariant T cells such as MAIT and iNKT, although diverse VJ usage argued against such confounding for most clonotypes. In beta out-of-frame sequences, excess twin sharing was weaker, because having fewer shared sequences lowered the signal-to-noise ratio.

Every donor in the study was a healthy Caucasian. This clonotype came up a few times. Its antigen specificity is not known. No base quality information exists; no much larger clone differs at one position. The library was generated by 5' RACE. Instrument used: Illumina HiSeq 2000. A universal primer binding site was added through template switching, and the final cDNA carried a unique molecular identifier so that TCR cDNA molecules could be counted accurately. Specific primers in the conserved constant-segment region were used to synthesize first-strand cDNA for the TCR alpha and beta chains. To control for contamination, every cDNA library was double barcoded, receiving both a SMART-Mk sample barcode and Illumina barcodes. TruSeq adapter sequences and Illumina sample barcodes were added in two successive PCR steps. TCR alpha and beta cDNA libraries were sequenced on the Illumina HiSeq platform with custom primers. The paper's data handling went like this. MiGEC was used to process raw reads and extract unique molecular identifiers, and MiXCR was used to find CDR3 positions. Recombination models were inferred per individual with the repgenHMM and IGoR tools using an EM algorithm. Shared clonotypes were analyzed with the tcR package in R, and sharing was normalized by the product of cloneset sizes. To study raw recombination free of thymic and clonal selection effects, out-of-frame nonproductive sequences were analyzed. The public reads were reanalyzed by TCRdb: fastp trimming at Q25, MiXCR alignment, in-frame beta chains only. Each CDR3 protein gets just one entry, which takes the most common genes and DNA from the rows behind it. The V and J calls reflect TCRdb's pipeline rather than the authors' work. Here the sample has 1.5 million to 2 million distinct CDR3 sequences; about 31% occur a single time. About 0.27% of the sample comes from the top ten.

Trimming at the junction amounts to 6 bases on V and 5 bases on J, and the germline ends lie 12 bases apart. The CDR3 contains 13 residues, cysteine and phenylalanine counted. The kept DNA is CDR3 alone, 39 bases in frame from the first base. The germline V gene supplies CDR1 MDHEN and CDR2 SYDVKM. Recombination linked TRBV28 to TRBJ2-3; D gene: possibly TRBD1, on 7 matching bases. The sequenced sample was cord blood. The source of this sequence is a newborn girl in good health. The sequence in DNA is TGTGCCAGCAGACAGGGGAGGCAAGATACGCAGTATTTT. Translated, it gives CASRQGRQDTQYF.